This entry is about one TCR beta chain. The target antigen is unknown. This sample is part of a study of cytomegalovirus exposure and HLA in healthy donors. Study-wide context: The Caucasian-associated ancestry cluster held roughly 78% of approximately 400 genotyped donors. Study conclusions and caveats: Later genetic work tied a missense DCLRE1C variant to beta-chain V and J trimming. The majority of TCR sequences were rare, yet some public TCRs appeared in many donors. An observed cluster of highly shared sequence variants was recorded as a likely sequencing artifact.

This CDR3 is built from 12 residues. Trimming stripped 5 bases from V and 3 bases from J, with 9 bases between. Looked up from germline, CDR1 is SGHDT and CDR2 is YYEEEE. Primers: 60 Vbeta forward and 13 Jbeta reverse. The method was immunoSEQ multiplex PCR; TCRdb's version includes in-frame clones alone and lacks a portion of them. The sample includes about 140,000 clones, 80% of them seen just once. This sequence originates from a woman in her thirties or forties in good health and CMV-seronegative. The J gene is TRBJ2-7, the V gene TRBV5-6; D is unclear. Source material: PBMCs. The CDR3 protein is CASRAPGYEQYF. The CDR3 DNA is TGTGCCAGCAGGGCCCCGGGCTACGAGCAGTACTTC.